One and the same sample provided the 22 T cell receptor beta chains below, sequenced in a study of regulatory T cells in long-lasting Graves disease. To make TCR beta libraries, researchers used iRepertoire HTBI primers and Arm-PCR of CDR3 regions. TCRdb fed the multiplex PCR reads into MiXCR, producing one record per CDR3 protein. The repertoire holds 650,000 to 700,000 distinct CDR3 sequences, with approximately 29% as singletons. Described time point: persistent/refractory GD, antithyroid drugs over 5 years with positive TRAb. TCR sequences were obtained from RNA taken from PBMCs. Sequencing was performed on peripheral blood mononuclear cells (PBMCs), taken when the disease was refractory, from a patient treated with antithyroid drugs. These receptors came from a female donor with Graves disease.

The CDR3 DNA reads TGTGCCAGTAAGGACGGAGCAACTAATGAAAAACTGTTTTTT. Translating gives CASKDGATNEKLFF. This chain links TRBV19 with TRBJ1-4, with D uncertain. The CDR3 loop spans 14 amino acids. V was clipped by 7 bases and J by 0 bases, with 9 bases between them. From germline, CDR1 is LNHDA and CDR2 SQIVND (reference sequence).

The DNA for the CDR3 is TGCGCCAGCAGCTTGGACAGCGGGAGGGCGACCTACGAGCAGTACTTC. This sequence encodes CASSLDSGRATYEQYF. The V and J genes are TRBV5-1 and TRBJ2-7; 10 nucleotides agree with TRBD2. This CDR3 spans 16 amino acids. In germline, CDR1 is SGHRS, CDR2 YFSETQ. V shed 0 bases and J 2 bases; nucleotides not matched to a gene: 5.

This chain connects TRBV7-3 to TRBJ2-1; the D gene is possibly TRBD1 (6 bases). In germline, CDR1 is SGHTA, CDR2 FQGTGA. Between the trimmed V and J ends, which lost 5 bases and 5 bases, there was a span of 19 bases. CDR3 size: 16 residues. CDR3 in DNA: TGTGCCAGCAGCCCGTTAGGACAGCCAGGGGACAATGAGCAGTTCTTC. Its protein is CASSPLGQPGDNEQFF.

The chain couples TRBV5-4 to TRBJ2-1; D may correspond to TRBD1 or TRBD2 (5 bases each). Germline assignment: CDR1 SGHNT and CDR2 YYREEE (reference sequence). The CDR3 covers 11 residues. The V gene lost 3 bases and the J gene lost 12 bases, with 10 bases spanning the gap. CDR3 nucleotide sequence: TGTGCCAGCAGCTGGGACGGTGGGCAGTTCTTC. Its translation: CASSWDGGQFF.

This clonotype was found many times. V and J are TRBV2 and TRBJ1-2; TRBD1 matches at 8 bases. Looked up from germline, CDR1 is SNHLY and CDR2 is FYNNEI. The CDR3 has 15 amino acids. Trimming cost V 6 bases and J 4 bases; bases outside gene matches: 10. CDR3 coding DNA: TGTGCCAGCAGACGGACAGGGTCGACGAGCTATGGCTACACCTTC. It specifies CASRRTGSTSYGYTF.

This clonotype was detected only a few times. The chain employs TRBV7-8 and TRBJ1-5; 8 positions match TRBD1. Germline values: CDR1 SGHVS, CDR2 FQNEAQ. J lost 2 bases, V lost 5 bases, and 8 bases had no gene match. This CDR3 comprises 16 residues. The CDR3, as DNA: TGTGCCAGCAGCCCTATACCGGGACAGGGCAATCAGCCCCAGCATTTT. Amino acids: CASSPIPGQGNQPQHF. Full variable domain (remainder filled in from reference TRBV7-8 and TRBJ1-5): GAGVSQSPRYKVAKRGQDVALRCDPISGHVSLFWYQQALGQGPEFLTYFQNEAQLDKSGLPSDRFFAERPEGSVSTLKIQRTQQEDSAVYLCASSPIPGQGNQPQHFGDGTRLSIL.

This clonotype came up many times. V is TRBV12-3 or TRBV12-4 and J is TRBJ2-2; D remains unclear. V dropped 3 bases and J dropped 7 bases, with 3 bases sitting between them. The length of the CDR3 is 11 residues. The chain's CDR3 is CASSFHGELFF. The CDR3 DNA reads TGTGCCAGCAGTTTCCACGGGGAGCTGTTTTTT.

This clonotype was seen a handful of times. Here the CDR3 reads CASSLGFAGQGAYEQYF. DNA for the CDR3: TGTGCCAGCAGTTTAGGATTCGCAGGACAGGGGGCCTACGAGCAGTACTTC. This chain links TRBV27 with TRBJ2-7; 10 bases map to TRBD1. Germline CDR1 is MNHEY and CDR2 is SMNVEV (reference sequence). J gave up 2 bases and V 2 bases, and 9 bases lay outside the gene matches. This CDR3 has 17 residues.

J is TRBJ1-5 and V is TRBV6-1; D gene ambiguous. Germline lookup yields CDR1 MNHNS and CDR2 SASEGT. The ends were cut back, 6 bases at V and 2 bases at J, with 14 bases in the middle. There are 15 residues in the CDR3. The CDR3 region has the DNA TGTGCCAGCAGGGGCCGGACTGCCCGCAATCAGCCCCAGCATTTT. It specifies CASRGRTARNQPQHF.

V is TRBV6-1 and J is TRBJ1-1, with D tentatively TRBD1 (5 bases). Germline CDR1 reads MNHNS; CDR2 reads SASEGT. The CDR3 is made up of 11 amino acids. V was clipped by 8 bases and J by 7 bases, with 11 bases between them. The CDR3 here is CASGGGFEAFF. In nucleotides, the CDR3 is TGTGCCAGCGGGGGAGGGTTTGAAGCTTTCTTT.

CDR3 protein: CASSLNRRVHEQFF. The DNA for the CDR3 is TGTGCCAGCAGCTTAAATCGGAGGGTGCATGAGCAGTTCTTC. V is TRBV11-2 and J is TRBJ2-1, with a weak D call TRBD2 (6 bases). The CDR3 totals 14 residues. Germline V lookup: CDR1 SGHAT, CDR2 FQNNGV. V lost 2 bases and J 8 bases, leaving 13 bases between the germline ends. The whole variable domain, remainder taken from reference TRBV11-2 and TRBJ2-1, is EAGVAQSPRYKIIEKRQSVAFWCNPISGHATLYWYQQILGQGPKLLIQFQNNGVVDDSQLPKDRFSAERLKGVDSTLKIQPAKLEDSAVYLCASSLNRRVHEQFFGPGTRLTVL.

In this sample, this clonotype turned up many times. CDR3 loop: CASSMNTEAFF. CDR3 DNA: TGTGCCAGTTCGATGAACACTGAAGCTTTCTTT. The chain is built from TRBV6-1 and TRBJ1-1; D remains unclear. CDR1 and CDR2 from the germline V gene are MNHNS and SASEGT. The germline V and J ends were trimmed by 9 bases and 0 bases, with 5 bases remaining between them. This CDR3 has 11 residues.

This clonotype was recorded at least ten times. The J gene is TRBJ1-6, the V gene TRBV28, with D possibly being TRBD1 (6 bases). Germline CDR1 and CDR2: MDHEN and SYDVKM. The CDR3 is 16 amino acids. Trimming took 2 bases from V and 6 from J, leaving 14 bases between them. The CDR3 here is CASSLAPQGGNSPLHF. The CDR3 DNA reads as TGTGCCAGCAGTTTAGCTCCACAGGGTGGTAATTCACCCCTCCACTTT.

This rearrangement joins TRBV28 to TRBJ1-6; D remains ambiguous. Germline loops: CDR1 MDHEN, CDR2 SYDVKM. The V end was cut by 2 bases, the J end by 0 bases, with 11 bases between. The CDR3 totals 17 residues. This CDR3 reads CASSLIRASSYNSPLHF. CDR3 sequence (DNA): TGTGCCAGCAGTTTAATCCGGGCGAGCTCCTATAATTCACCCCTCCACTTT.

This clonotype was seen many times. The rearrangement links TRBV12-3 or TRBV12-4 to TRBJ1-5, with D possibly TRBD1 on 5 matching bases. The CDR3 extends over 14 amino acids. The germline V and J ends were trimmed by 6 bases and 2 bases, with 11 bases remaining between them. The CDR3 nucleotides are TGTGCCAGCAGCCCGACAGTGGGCAATCAGCCCCAGCATTTT. Protein product: CASSPTVGNQPQHF.

To note about this clonotype: A much bigger clone sits one base away, suggesting this may be a read error. This chain joins TRBV28 and TRBJ2-5, with D possibly matching TRBD2 (5 bases). V lost 5 bases, J lost 5 bases, and 18 bases lay in between. This CDR3 is built from 15 residues. Germline CDR1 reads MDHEN; CDR2 reads SYDVKM. DNA of the CDR3: TGTGCCAGCAGTGAGCCCGGGAACGGACCCGAGACCCAGTACTTC. This encodes CASSEPGNGPETQYF. Filled out from reference TRBV28 and TRBJ2-5, the complete variable domain reads DVKVTQSSRYLVKRTGEKVFLECVQDMDHENMFWYRQDPGLGLRLIYFSYDVKMKEKGDIPEGYSVSREKKERFSLILESASTNQTSMYLCASSEPGNGPETQYFGPGTRLLVL.

In its sample, this clonotype was seen a few times. The chain recombines TRBV10-1 with TRBJ2-2, with TRBD2 matching over 9 bases. There are 19 residues in the CDR3. CDR1 is WNHNN, CDR2 SYGVQD, per germline (reference sequence). After removal of 0 bases from V and 2 bases from J, the junction contained 10 bases not matched to a gene. The CDR3 here is CASSESTSGPRVNTGELFF. In nucleotides, the CDR3 is TGCGCCAGCAGTGAGTCTACTAGCGGGCCAAGGGTAAACACCGGGGAGCTGTTTTTT.

This clonotype was picked up many times. The V call is TRBV6-2 or TRBV6-3, the J call TRBJ1-2; perhaps TRBD1 as D (6 bases). Germline lookup yields CDR1 MNHEY and CDR2 SVGEGT. The CDR3 spans 16 residues. The ends were cut back, 5 bases at V and 5 bases at J, with 21 bases in the middle. This chain's CDR3 is CASSEGRTVEVYGYTF. The CDR3 DNA follows: TGTGCCAGCAGTGAAGGGAGGACAGTTGAAGTATATGGCTACACCTTC.

The J gene is TRBJ1-2, the V gene TRBV3-1; TRBD1 matches at 9 bases. Trimming at V came to 5 bases and at J to 7 bases, leaving 14 bases not matched to a gene. The germline gives CDR1 LGHDT, CDR2 YNNKEL (reference sequence). CDR3 length equals 16 residues. The CDR3 spells CASSNPQQGASFGYTF. The CDR3 bases are TGTGCCAGCAGCAACCCCCAACAGGGGGCCTCTTTTGGCTACACCTTC.

Notes on this clonotype: A much bigger clone sits one base away, suggesting this may be a read error. V gene TRBV2 combines with J gene TRBJ1-5; D gene ambiguous. The CDR3 is 13 residues long. Germline CDR1 SNHLY, CDR2 FYNNEI. The CDR3 region has the DNA TGTGTCAGCATGTGGCAGTTCAATCAGCCCCAGCATTTT. It yields the protein CVSMWQFNQPQHF.

The V call is TRBV6-4, the J call TRBJ1-2; TRBD1 is a possible D gene (6 bases). Germline CDR1 MRHNA, CDR2 SNTAGT. Trimming shortened V by 7 bases and J by 4 bases, and 19 bases separated the two germline ends. This CDR3 has 15 amino acids. The CDR3: CASNPSQGPVYGYTF. DNA of the CDR3: TGTGCCAGCAATCCCTCACAGGGCCCAGTCTATGGCTACACCTTC.

DNA of the CDR3: TGTGCCAGCAGCTTAGTCTCGCCGGGGCAGTACTTC. It is translated as CASSLVSPGQYF. The rearrangement links TRBV7-9 to TRBJ2-7; D is unclear. The CDR3 loop spans 12 amino acids. V was trimmed by 1 base and J by 9 bases, leaving 10 bases between them. Germline V CDR1 and CDR2: SEHNR, FQNEAQ (reference sequence).